Listed below are T cell receptor beta chains from one sample, sequenced in a study of PD-1 blockade in classical Hodgkin lymphoma. Sequenced by immunoSEQ multiplex PCR; TCRdb stores in-frame clones only, minus some. The sample shows 55,000 to 75,000 clones, around 93% of them seen only once. This sample comprised peripheral blood mononuclear cells (PBMCs), obtained at baseline. Source of these receptors: a human donor with classical Hodgkin lymphoma. Both conserved end residues are part of each CDR3. The D gene is left open where the match is weak. Part of the rows lack a size; the others show once, few, many or a class for expanded clones.

cdr3_nt,cdr3_aa,clone_size,d_call,j_call,v_call
TGTGCCAGCAGCGTATGGGGGGACAATGAGCAGTTCTTC,CASSVWGDNEQFF,-,-,TRBJ2-1,TRBV9
TGTGCCAGCAGGGCCTTAGGGTCCACTGAAGCTTTCTTT,CASRALGSTEAFF,-,-,TRBJ1-1,TRBV27
TGTGCCAGCAGTGAGGGGACTAGCGGTTACAATGAGCAGTTCTTC,CASSEGTSGYNEQFF,-,TRBD2,TRBJ2-1,TRBV28
TGTGCCAGCAGTTTCGGGAATCAGCCCCAGCATTTT,CASSFGNQPQHF,-,-,TRBJ1-5,TRBV27
TGTGCCAGTAGCTCGTCAGGCCTAGACACTGAAGCTTTCTTT,CASSSSGLDTEAFF,-,-,TRBJ1-1,TRBV19
TGTGCCAGCAGCCTGACTAGCGGGAGGGACAATGAGCAGTTCTTC,CASSLTSGRDNEQFF,-,TRBD2,TRBJ2-1,TRBV7-9
TGCGCCAGCAGCTTGGAGACCGCACTAGCGGGGCTCACAGATACGCAGTATTTT,CASSLETALAGLTDTQYF,-,TRBD2,TRBJ2-3,TRBV5-1
TGTGCCAGCAGCTTGGGAATGGCGGGGACCACAGATACGCAGTATTTT,CASSLGMAGTTDTQYF,-,-,TRBJ2-3,TRBV5-6
TGTGCCATCTCGGTGGGAGAGGACGCAGATACGCAGTATTTT,CAISVGEDADTQYF,-,-,TRBJ2-3,TRBV6-1
TGTGCCAGTAGTAAAACAGGGGTCAACACCGGGGAGCTGTTTTTT,CASSKTGVNTGELFF,-,TRBD1,TRBJ2-2,TRBV19
TGCGCCAGCAGCCAGGGGGCTAGCGGGGGCGAAAGCAGGTACTTC,CASSQGASGGESRYF,-,TRBD2,TRBJ2-5,TRBV4-1
TGTGCCAGCAGCTTAGGATTCTGGACTAGCGGGAGGTACAACAATGAGCAGTTCTTC,CASSLGFWTSGRYNNEQFF,-,TRBD2,TRBJ2-1,TRBV11-2
TGTGCCAGCAGCTTATACCCAGCGGGGGAATACAATGAGCAGTTCTTC,CASSLYPAGEYNEQFF,few,TRBD2,TRBJ2-1,TRBV7-3
TGTGCCAGCAGGAAGGGTACCGGGGAGCTGTTTTTT,CASRKGTGELFF,-,-,TRBJ2-2,TRBV9
TGTGCCATCAGTGAGTCGCGTGGAACTAATGAAAAACTGTTTTTT,CAISESRGTNEKLFF,-,-,TRBJ1-4,TRBV10-3
TGTGCCAGCAGCTTAGTAGCGGGAAAGGTGGACGAGCAGTACTTC,CASSLVAGKVDEQYF,-,TRBD2,TRBJ2-7,TRBV11-2
TGTGCCAGCAGCTTTGGTAGCACTGAAGCTTTCTTT,CASSFGSTEAFF,-,-,TRBJ1-1,TRBV5-4
TGCGCCAGCAGCTTTAAGGACTCCTACGAGCAGTACTTC,CASSFKDSYEQYF,-,-,TRBJ2-7,TRBV4-1
TGTGCCAGTAGTATACTTGGGGAGCGGGAGGGGACGGGTGAGCAGTTCTTC,CASSILGEREGTGEQFF,-,TRBD2,TRBJ2-1,TRBV19
TGTGCCAGCAGTGATGGTCCCATCCTTAGGGGCGTGAACACTGAAGCTTTCTTT,CASSDGPILRGVNTEAFF,-,-,TRBJ1-1,TRBV6-1
TGTGCCAGTAGTATCCTGACTTATAGCAATCAGCCCCAGCATTTT,CASSILTYSNQPQHF,-,-,TRBJ1-5,TRBV19
TGTGCCAGAAGCTTGCCCGGACAGTATATGAACACTGAAGCTTTCTTT,CARSLPGQYMNTEAFF,-,-,TRBJ1-1,TRBV5-3
TGTGCCAGTAGTATAGCGGTCCTCACGGGCTACACCTTC,CASSIAVLTGYTF,-,-,TRBJ1-2,TRBV19
TGTGCCTGGAGCCCAGGACAGGGGGAGACTGAAGCTTTCTTT,CAWSPGQGETEAFF,-,TRBD1,TRBJ1-1,TRBV30
TGTGCCAGCACCGAAAGCCGCAGGGTGAGTCAGCCCCAGCATTTT,CASTESRRVSQPQHF,-,-,TRBJ1-5,TRBV7-9
TGTGCCAGCAGTTTAAATGCAGACAGGGAGAGTGGCTACACCTTC,CASSLNADRESGYTF,-,TRBD1,TRBJ1-2,TRBV27
TGTGCCAGCAGCTTCCCTGTCGGCGCAAATGAAAAACTGTTTTTT,CASSFPVGANEKLFF,-,-,TRBJ1-4,TRBV7-3
TGTGTCAGAAGCCCCTCAGGGGTGGCCGAGCAGTACTTC,CVRSPSGVAEQYF,-,-,TRBJ2-7,TRBV7-5
TGTGCCAGCAGCCACGAGTACTCCGAGCAGTACTTC,CASSHEYSEQYF,once,-,TRBJ2-7,TRBV6-6
TGTGCCAGCAGGCCGGGACTAGCGGGGGACCATGAGCAGTTCTTC,CASRPGLAGDHEQFF,once,TRBD2,TRBJ2-1,TRBV2
TGTGCCAGCAGCTCCACGCGATTTTCACCCCTCCACTTT,CASSSTRFSPLHF,once,-,TRBJ1-6,TRBV11-3
TGTGCCAGCAGCTTGGACATGGGGGCCTCCTACAATGAGCAGTTCTTC,CASSLDMGASYNEQFF,-,-,TRBJ2-1,TRBV5-4
TGTGCCAGCAGCCACCGGGACCTCCTATCCTACGAGCAGTACTTC,CASSHRDLLSYEQYF,-,-,TRBJ2-7,TRBV13
TGTGCCAGCAACCGGGGAGAAGGGAATCAGCCCCAGCATTTT,CASNRGEGNQPQHF,-,-,TRBJ1-5,TRBV2
TGTGCCAGCAGGGTAGCGGGGGCGAGCTCCTACGAGCAGTACTTC,CASRVAGASSYEQYF,once,TRBD2,TRBJ2-7,TRBV6-5
TGTGCCAGCAGCTTGCCCATCCGACGCAGGAGAGGCGCCTACGAGCAGTACTTC,CASSLPIRRRRGAYEQYF,few,-,TRBJ2-7,TRBV5-6
TGTGCCAGCACCAACGACAGGGATGGCGAAAAACTGTTTTTT,CASTNDRDGEKLFF,-,TRBD1,TRBJ1-4,TRBV6-5
TGCGCCAGCAGCCAAGATTTCCAGGGGACGAACACTGAAGCTTTCTTT,CASSQDFQGTNTEAFF,-,-,TRBJ1-1,TRBV4-1
TGCGCCAGCAGCCCCGTAGCGGGAGCATACAATGAGCAGTTCTTC,CASSPVAGAYNEQFF,once,TRBD2,TRBJ2-1,TRBV5-1
TGCGCCAGCAGCTTGGCCCAAGGGTTCGCTGAAGCTTTCTTT,CASSLAQGFAEAFF,once,-,TRBJ1-1,TRBV5-1
TGTGCCAGCTCACCACCGACAGGGAACTCCTACGAGCAGTACTTC,CASSPPTGNSYEQYF,-,TRBD1,TRBJ2-7,TRBV18
TGCGCCAGCATCGCGAACACCGGGGAGCTGTTTTTT,CASIANTGELFF,-,-,TRBJ2-2,TRBV10-2
TGTGCCAGCAGCTTAGAACCGGGGTACACAGATACGCAGTATTTT,CASSLEPGYTDTQYF,-,-,TRBJ2-3,TRBV7-2
TGTGCCAGCAGAGAGACATCCGAGATGCCCCAGTACTTC,CASRETSEMPQYF,few,-,TRBJ2-5,TRBV6-1
TGTGCCAGCAGCGAAAGTGGGAGTTCCTATAATTCACCCCTCCACTTT,CASSESGSSYNSPLHF,-,-,TRBJ1-6,TRBV9
TGTGCCAGCAGCTTAGTCGTTGGGGATTACACCGGGGAGCTGTTTTTT,CASSLVVGDYTGELFF,once,-,TRBJ2-2,TRBV7-8
TGTGCCAGCAGTGCAGAACAGGGGTTCAGCACAGATACGCAGTATTTT,CASSAEQGFSTDTQYF,-,TRBD1,TRBJ2-3,TRBV6-1
TGTGCCAGCAGTGAATTCGGACGGAATAAACTTACAGATACGCAGTATTTT,CASSEFGRNKLTDTQYF,-,-,TRBJ2-3,TRBV2